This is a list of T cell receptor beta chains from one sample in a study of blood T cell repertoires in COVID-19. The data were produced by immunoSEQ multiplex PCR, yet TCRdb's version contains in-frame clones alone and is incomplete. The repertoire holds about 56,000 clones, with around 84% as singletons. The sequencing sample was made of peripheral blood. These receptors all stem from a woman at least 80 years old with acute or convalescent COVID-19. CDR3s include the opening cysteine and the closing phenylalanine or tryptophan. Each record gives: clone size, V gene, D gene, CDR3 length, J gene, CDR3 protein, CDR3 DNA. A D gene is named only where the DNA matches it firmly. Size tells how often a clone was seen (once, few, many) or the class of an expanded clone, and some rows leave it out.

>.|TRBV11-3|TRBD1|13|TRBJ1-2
CASSRGQLYGYTF
TGTGCCAGCAGCAGGGGACAGCTCTATGGCTACACCTTC
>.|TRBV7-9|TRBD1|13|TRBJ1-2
CASSRGQGSGYTF
TGTGCCAGCAGTAGAGGACAGGGTAGCGGCTACACCTTC
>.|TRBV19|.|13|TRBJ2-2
CASSIWGAGELFF
TGTGCCAGTAGTATATGGGGGGCCGGGGAGCTGTTTTTT
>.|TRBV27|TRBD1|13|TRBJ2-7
CASSRDRDYEQYF
TGTGCCAGCAGTCGGGACAGGGACTACGAGCAGTACTTC
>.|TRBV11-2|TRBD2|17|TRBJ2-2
CASSLVGGGANTGELFF
TGTGCCAGCAGCTTAGTAGGCGGGGGGGCGAACACCGGGGAGCTGTTTTTT
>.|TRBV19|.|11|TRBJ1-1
CASQGFTEAFF
TGTGCCAGTCAGGGGTTCACTGAAGCTTTCTTT
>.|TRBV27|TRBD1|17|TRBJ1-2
CASSGIGTGEANYGYTF
TGTGCCAGCAGTGGAATAGGGACAGGGGAAGCTAACTATGGCTACACCTTC
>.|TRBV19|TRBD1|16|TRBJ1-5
CASSETGGARGQPQHF
TGTGCCAGTAGTGAGACAGGGGGCGCGAGGGGTCAGCCCCAGCATTTT
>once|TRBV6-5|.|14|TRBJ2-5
CASSTTEYQETQYF
TGTGCCAGCAGCACCACAGAGTACCAAGAGACCCAGTACTTC
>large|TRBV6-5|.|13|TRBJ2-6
CASSLAGANVLTF
TGTGCCAGCAGTTTAGCTGGGGCCAACGTCCTGACTTTC
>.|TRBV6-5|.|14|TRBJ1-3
CASGTITSGNTIYF
TGTGCCAGCGGGACTATCACCTCTGGAAACACCATATATTTT
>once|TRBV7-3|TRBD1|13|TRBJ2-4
CASSTGTGDPQYF
TGTGCCAGCAGCACCGGGACAGGGGATCCTCAGTACTTC
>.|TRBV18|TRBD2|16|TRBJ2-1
CASSPSSGGAYNEQFF
TGTGCCAGCTCACCATCTAGCGGGGGGGCCTACAATGAGCAGTTCTTC
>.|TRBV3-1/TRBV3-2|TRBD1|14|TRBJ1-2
CASSQVGQEHGYTF
TGTGCCAGCAGCCAAGTTGGACAGGAGCATGGCTACACCTTC
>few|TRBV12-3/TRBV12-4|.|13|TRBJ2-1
CASSSLQGNEQFF
TGTGCCAGCAGTTCCTTACAGGGTAATGAGCAGTTCTTC
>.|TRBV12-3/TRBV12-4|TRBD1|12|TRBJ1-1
CASSSGTGEAFF
TGTGCCAGCAGCTCCGGGACAGGGGAAGCTTTCTTT
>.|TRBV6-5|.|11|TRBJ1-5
CASRSNQPQHF
TGTGCCAGCAGGAGTAATCAGCCCCAGCATTTT
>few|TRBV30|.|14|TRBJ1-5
CAWSMGGGNQPQHF
TGTGCCTGGAGTATGGGGGGAGGCAATCAGCCCCAGCATTTT
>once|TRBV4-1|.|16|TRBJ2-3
CASSQGTGLGTDTQYF
TGCGCCAGCAGCCAAGGTACAGGGTTGGGCACAGATACGCAGTATTTT
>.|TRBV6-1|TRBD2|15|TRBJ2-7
CASSVAAGIPGEQYF
TGTGCCAGCAGTGTAGCAGCGGGAATCCCGGGGGAGCAGTACTTC
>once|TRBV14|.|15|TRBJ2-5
CASSQWQSHEETQYF
TGTGCCAGCAGCCAATGGCAGTCCCACGAAGAGACCCAGTACTTC
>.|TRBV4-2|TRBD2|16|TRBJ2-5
CASSQGTSEEQETQYF
TGTGCCAGCAGCCAAGGGACTAGCGAGGAACAAGAGACCCAGTACTTC
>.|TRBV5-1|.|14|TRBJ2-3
CASSLDFPQDTQYF
TGCGCCAGCAGCTTGGATTTCCCACAGGATACGCAGTATTTT
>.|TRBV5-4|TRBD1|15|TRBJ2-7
CASSPGQDRPYEQYF
TGTGCCAGCAGCCCGGGACAGGACCGACCCTACGAGCAGTACTTC
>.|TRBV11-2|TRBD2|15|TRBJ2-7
CASSPSGGVPYEQYF
TGTGCCAGCAGCCCTAGCGGGGGGGTGCCCTACGAGCAGTACTTC
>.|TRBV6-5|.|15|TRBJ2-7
CASSYSSGLIPEQYF
TGTGCCAGCAGTTACTCATCCGGACTAATACCCGAGCAGTACTTC
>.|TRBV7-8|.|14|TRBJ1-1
CASSLAQASSEAFF
TGTGCCAGCAGCTTAGCGCAGGCCAGTTCTGAAGCTTTCTTT
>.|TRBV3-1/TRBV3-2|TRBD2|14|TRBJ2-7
CASSQPSGSYEQYF
TGTGCCAGCAGCCAACCTAGCGGGTCCTACGAGCAGTACTTC
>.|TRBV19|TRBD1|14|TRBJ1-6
CASSMGQLNSPLHF
TGTGCCAGTAGTATGGGACAGCTTAATTCACCCCTCCACTTT
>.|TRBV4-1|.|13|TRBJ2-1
CASRQTGSNEQFF
TGCGCCAGCAGGCAGACTGGGTCCAATGAGCAGTTCTTC
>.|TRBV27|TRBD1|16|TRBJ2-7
CASSTKTGGSPYEQYF
TGTGCCAGCTCGACCAAAACAGGGGGCTCCCCCTACGAGCAGTACTTC
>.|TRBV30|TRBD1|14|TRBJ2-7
CAWSVLTGSREQYF
TGTGCCTGGAGTGTCCTGACAGGGTCGAGGGAGCAGTACTTC
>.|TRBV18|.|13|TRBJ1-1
CASSSGLRAEAFF
TGTGCCAGCTCATCGGGATTACGCGCTGAAGCTTTCTTT
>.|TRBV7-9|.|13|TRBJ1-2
CASSSQGDYGYTF
TGTGCCAGCAGCTCCCAGGGTGACTATGGCTACACCTTC
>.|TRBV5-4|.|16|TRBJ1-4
CASSLGDSLGREKLFF
TGTGCCAGCAGCTTGGGGGACTCCCTTGGGAGGGAAAAACTGTTTTTT
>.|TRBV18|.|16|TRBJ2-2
CASSPIQGSSTGELFF
TGTGCCAGCTCGCCAATTCAGGGGTCTAGCACCGGGGAGCTGTTTTTT
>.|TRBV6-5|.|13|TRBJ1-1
CASREGGFDEAFF
TGTGCCAGCAGGGAGGGAGGGTTCGATGAAGCTTTCTTT